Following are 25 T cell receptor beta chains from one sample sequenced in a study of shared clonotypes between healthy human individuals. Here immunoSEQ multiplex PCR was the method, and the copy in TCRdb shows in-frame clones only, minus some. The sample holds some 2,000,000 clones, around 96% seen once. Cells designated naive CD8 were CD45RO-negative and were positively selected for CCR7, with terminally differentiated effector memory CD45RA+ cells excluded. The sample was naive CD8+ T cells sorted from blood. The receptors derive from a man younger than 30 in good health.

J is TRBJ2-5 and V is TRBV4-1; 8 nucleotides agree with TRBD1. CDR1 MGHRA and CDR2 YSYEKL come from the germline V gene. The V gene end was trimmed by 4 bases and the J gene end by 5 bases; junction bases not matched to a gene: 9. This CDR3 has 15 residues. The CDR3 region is CASSLLHRGSETQYF. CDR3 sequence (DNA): TGCGCCAGCAGCCTTCTACACAGGGGGAGTGAGACCCAGTACTTC.

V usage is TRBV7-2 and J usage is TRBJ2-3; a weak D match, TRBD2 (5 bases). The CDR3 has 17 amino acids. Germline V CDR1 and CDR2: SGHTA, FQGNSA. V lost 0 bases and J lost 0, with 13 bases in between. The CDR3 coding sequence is TGTGCCAGCAGCTTAGCTAGGGCGGGTACTAGCACAGATACGCAGTATTTT. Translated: CASSLARAGTSTDTQYF.

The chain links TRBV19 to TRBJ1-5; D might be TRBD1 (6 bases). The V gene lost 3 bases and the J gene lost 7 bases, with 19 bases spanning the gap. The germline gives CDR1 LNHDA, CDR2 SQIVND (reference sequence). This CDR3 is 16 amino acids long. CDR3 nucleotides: TGTGCCAGTAGTATTGGGGGGGGCGGTTTCTGGCAGCCCCAGCATTTT. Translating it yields CASSIGGGGFWQPQHF.

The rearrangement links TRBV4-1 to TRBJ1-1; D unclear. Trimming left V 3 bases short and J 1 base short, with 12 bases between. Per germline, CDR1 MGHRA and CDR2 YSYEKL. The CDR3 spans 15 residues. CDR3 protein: CASSHLEEGNTEAFF. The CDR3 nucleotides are TGCGCCAGCAGCCACCTCGAGGAGGGGAACACTGAAGCTTTCTTT.

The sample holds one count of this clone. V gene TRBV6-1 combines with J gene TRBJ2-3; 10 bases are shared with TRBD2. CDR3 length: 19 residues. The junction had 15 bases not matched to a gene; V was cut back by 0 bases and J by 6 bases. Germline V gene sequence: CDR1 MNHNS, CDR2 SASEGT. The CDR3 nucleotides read TGTGCCAGCAGTGAAGCGGGTTTTCTAGCGGGGGCCCCTAGTGATACGCAGTATTTT. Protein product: CASSEAGFLAGAPSDTQYF.

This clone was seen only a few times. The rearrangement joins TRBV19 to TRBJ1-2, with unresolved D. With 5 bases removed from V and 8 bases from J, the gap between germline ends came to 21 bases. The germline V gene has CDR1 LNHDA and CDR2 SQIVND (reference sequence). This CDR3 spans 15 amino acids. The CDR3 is CASSGGTQSRSGYTF. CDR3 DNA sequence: TGTGCCAGTAGTGGAGGAACTCAATCTAGGAGCGGCTACACCTTC.

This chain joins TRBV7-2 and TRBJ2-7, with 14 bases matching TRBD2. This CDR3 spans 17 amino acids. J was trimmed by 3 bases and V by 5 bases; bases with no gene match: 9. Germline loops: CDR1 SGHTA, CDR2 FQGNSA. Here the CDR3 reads CASSPGGTSGRGYEQYF. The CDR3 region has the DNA TGTGCCAGCAGCCCAGGAGGGACTAGCGGGAGAGGCTACGAGCAGTACTTC.

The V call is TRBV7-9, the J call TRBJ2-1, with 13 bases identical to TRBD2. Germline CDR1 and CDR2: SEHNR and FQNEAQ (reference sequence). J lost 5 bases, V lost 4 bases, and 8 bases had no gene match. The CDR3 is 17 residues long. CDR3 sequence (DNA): TGTGCCAGCAGCTCCACAATCGGGACTAGCGGGGACAATGAGCAGTTCTTC. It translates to CASSSTIGTSGDNEQFF.

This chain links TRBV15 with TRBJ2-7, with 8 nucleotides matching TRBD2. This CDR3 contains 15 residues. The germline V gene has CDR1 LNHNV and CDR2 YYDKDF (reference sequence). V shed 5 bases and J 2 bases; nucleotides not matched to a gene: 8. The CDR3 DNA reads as TGTGCCACCAGCCCTCGACCGGGACTAGCCTACGAGCAGTACTTC. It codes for CATSPRPGLAYEQYF.

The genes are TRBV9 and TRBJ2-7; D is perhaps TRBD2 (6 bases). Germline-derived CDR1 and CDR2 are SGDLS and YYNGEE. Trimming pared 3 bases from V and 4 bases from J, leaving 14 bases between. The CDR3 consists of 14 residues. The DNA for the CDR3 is TGTGCCAGCAGCGCCGGGACTTCTCCTTACGAGCAGTACTTC. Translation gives CASSAGTSPYEQYF.

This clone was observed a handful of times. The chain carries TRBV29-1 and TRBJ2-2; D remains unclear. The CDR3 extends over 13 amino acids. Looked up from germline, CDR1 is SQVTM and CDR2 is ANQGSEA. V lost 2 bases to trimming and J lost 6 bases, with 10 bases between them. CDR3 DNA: TGCAGCGTTGAACCCCAAGTCCCCGGGGAGCTGTTTTTT. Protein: CSVEPQVPGELFF.

The CDR3 DNA follows: TGTGCCAGCCTCGGGCCTAACAATGAGCAGTTCTTC. Residues: CASLGPNNEQFF. The chain employs TRBV6-5 and TRBJ2-1; D is ambiguous. Trimming removed 8 bases at V and 5 bases at J, with 10 bases between. This CDR3 comprises 12 residues. Germline values: CDR1 MNHEY, CDR2 SVGAGI.

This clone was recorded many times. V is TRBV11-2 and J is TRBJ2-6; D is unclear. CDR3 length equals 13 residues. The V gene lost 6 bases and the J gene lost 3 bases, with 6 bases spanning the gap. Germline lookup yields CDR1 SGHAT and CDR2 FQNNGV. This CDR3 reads CASRLNGANVLTF. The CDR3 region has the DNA TGTGCCAGCAGGCTAAATGGGGCCAACGTCCTGACTTTC.

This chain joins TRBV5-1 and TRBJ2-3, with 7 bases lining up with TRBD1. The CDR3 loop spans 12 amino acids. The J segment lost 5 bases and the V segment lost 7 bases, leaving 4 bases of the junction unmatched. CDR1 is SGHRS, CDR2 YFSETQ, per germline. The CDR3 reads CASGDRVDTQYF. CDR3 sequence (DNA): TGCGCCAGCGGTGACAGGGTAGATACGCAGTATTTT.

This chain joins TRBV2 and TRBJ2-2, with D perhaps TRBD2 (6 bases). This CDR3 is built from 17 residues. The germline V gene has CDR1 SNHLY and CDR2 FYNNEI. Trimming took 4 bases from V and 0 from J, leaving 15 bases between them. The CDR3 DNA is TGTGCCAGCAGTGGACGCGGGGACTCCGCGAACACCGGGGAGCTGTTTTTT. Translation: CASSGRGDSANTGELFF.

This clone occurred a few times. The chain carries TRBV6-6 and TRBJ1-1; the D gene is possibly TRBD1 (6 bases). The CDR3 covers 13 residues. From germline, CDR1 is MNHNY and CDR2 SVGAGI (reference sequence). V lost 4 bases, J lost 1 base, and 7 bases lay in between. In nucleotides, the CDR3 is TGTGCCAGCAGTTTACAGGGGAACACTGAAGCTTTCTTT. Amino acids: CASSLQGNTEAFF.

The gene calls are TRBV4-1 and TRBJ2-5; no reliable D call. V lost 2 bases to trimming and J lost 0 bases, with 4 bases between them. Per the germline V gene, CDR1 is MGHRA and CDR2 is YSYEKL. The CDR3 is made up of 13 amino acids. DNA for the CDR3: TGCGCCAGCAGCCAACCGTACCAAGAGACCCAGTACTTC. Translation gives CASSQPYQETQYF.

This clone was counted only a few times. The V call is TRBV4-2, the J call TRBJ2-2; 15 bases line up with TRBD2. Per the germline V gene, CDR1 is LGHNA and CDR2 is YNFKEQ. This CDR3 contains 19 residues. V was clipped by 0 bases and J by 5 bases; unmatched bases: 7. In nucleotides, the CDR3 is TGTGCCAGCAGCCAAGATAGGACTAGCGGGAGGGCCTCGACCGGGGAGCTGTTTTTT. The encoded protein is CASSQDRTSGRASTGELFF.

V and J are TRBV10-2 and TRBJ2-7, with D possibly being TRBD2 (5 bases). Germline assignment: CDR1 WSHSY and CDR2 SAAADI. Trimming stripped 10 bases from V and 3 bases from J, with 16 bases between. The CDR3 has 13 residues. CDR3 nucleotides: TGCGCCACCGCGCCCGGGATTAACTACGAGCAGTACTTC. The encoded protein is CATAPGINYEQYF.

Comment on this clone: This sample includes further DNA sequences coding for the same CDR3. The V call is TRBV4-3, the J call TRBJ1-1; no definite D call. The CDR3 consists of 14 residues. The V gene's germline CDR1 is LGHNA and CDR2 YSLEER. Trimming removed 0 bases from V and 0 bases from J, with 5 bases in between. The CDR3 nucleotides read TGCGCCAGCAGCCAAGATACGGTGAACACTGAAGCTTTCTTT. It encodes CASSQDTVNTEAFF.

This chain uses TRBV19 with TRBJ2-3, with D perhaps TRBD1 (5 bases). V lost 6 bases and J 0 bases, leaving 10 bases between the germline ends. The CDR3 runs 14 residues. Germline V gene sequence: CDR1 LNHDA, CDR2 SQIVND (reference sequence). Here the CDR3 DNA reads TGTGCCAGTAGGAGACAGCGTAGCACAGATACGCAGTATTTT. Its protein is CASRRQRSTDTQYF.

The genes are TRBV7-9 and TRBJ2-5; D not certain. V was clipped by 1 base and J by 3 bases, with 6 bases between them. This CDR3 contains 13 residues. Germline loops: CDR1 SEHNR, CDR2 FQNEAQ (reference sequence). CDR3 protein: CASSLVSEETQYF. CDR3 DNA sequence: TGTGCCAGCAGCTTAGTCTCCGAAGAGACCCAGTACTTC.

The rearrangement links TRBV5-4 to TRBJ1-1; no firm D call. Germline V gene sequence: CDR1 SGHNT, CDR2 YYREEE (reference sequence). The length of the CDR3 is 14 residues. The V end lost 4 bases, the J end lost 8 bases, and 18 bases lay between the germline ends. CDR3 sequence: CASSLLAGNDEAFF. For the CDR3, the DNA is TGTGCCAGCAGCCTATTGGCGGGCAATGACGAAGCTTTCTTT.

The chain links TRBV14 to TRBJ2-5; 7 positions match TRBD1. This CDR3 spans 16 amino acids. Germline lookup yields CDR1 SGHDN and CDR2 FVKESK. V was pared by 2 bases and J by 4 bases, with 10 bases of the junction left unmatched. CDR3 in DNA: TGTGCCAGCAGCCAACTTGGGACAGCTGGTGGAGAGACCCAGTACTTC. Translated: CASSQLGTAGGETQYF.

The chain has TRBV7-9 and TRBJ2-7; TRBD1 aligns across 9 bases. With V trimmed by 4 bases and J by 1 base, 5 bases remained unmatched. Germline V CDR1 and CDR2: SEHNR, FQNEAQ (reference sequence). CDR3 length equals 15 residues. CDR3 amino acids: CASSSGTGNSYEQYF. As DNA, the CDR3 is TGTGCCAGCAGCTCCGGGACAGGGAATTCCTACGAGCAGTACTTC.